The 4 T cell receptor beta chains listed next were all sequenced from one sample in a study of cytomegalovirus exposure and HLA in healthy donors. PCR used 60 Vbeta primers and 13 Jbeta primers. TCRdb's table, derived via immunoSEQ multiplex PCR, lists solely in-frame clones and lacks some. Of about 200,000 clones listed, approximately 11% are singletons. Sequencing was performed on PBMCs. The receptors here all came from a man aged 45-60 years in good health and CMV-seropositive.

This clone was seen a few times. The genes are TRBV6-1 and TRBJ2-7, with D perhaps matching TRBD1 (6 bases). Per germline, CDR1 MNHNS and CDR2 SASEGT. The CDR3 totals 14 residues. V was trimmed by 1 base and J by 3 bases, leaving 10 bases between them. The CDR3 loop is CASSEGGGLYEQYV. CDR3 bases: TGTGCCAGCAGTGAAGGTGGGGGCCTCTACGAGCAGTACGTC.

This clone was observed a few times. The chain employs TRBV30 and TRBJ1-1; no clear D gene. CDR3 length: 13 residues. Trimming shortened V by 4 bases and J by 0 bases, and 9 bases separated the two germline ends. Germline V gives CDR1 GTSNPN, CDR2 SVGIG (reference sequence). CDR3 region: CAWKAGLNTEAFF. CDR3 nucleotides: TGTGCCTGGAAGGCAGGATTGAACACTGAAGCTTTCTTT.

There are a few counts of this clone. This chain connects TRBV19 to TRBJ2-3; 8 bases are shared with TRBD1. The ends lost 7 bases at V and 5 bases at J; junction bases unmatched: 8. Germline V gene lookup returns CDR1 LNHDA and CDR2 SQIVND (reference sequence). The CDR3 sequence is 14 residues long. The CDR3 protein is CASTLTGVGDTQYF. As DNA, the CDR3 is TGTGCCAGTACCTTGACAGGGGTTGGAGATACGCAGTATTTT. Variable domain in full (rest from reference TRBV19 and TRBJ2-3): DGGITQSPKYLFRKEGQNVTLSCEQNLNHDAMYWYRQDPGQGLRLIYYSQIVNDFQKGDIAEGYSVSREKKESFPLTVTSAQKNPTAFYLCASTLTGVGDTQYFGPGTRLTVL.

This clone was picked up a small number of times. The gene calls are TRBV14 and TRBJ2-3, with a tentative D call TRBD1 (5 bases). The V gene lost 0 bases and the J gene lost 2 bases, with 9 bases spanning the gap. The length of the CDR3 is 15 residues. Germline V gene sequence: CDR1 SGHDN, CDR2 FVKESK. The CDR3 DNA follows: TGTGCCAGCAGCCAAGACAGGGCCCCCACAGATACGCAGTATTTT. This encodes CASSQDRAPTDTQYF. Supplemented by reference TRBV14 and TRBJ2-3, the full variable domain reads EAGVTQFPSHSVIEKGQTVTLRCDPISGHDNLYWYRRVMGKEIKFLLHFVKESKQDESGMPNNRFLAERTGGTYSTLKVQPAELEDSGVYFCASSQDRAPTDTQYFGPGTRLTVL.